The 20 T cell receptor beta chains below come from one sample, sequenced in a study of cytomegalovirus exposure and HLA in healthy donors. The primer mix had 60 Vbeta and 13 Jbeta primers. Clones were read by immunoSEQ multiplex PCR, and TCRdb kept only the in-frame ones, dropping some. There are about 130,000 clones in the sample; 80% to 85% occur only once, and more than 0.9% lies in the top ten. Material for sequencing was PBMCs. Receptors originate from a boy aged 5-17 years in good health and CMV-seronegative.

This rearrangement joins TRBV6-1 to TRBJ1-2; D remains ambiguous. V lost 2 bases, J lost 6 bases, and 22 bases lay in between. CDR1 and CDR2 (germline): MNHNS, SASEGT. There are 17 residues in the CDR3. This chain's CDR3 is CASSELSSGVPSDGYTF. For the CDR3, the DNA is TGTGCCAGCAGTGAATTAAGTTCCGGGGTCCCCAGTGATGGCTACACCTTC.

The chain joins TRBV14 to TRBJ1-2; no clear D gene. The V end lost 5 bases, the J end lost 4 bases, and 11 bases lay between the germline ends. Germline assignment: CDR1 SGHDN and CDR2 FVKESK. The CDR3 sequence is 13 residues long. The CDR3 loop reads CASSAQEAYGYTF. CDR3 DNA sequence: TGTGCCAGCAGCGCCCAAGAGGCCTATGGCTACACCTTC. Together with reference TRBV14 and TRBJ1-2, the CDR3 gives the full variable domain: EAGVTQFPSHSVIEKGQTVTLRCDPISGHDNLYWYRRVMGKEIKFLLHFVKESKQDESGMPNNRFLAERTGGTYSTLKVQPAELEDSGVYFCASSAQEAYGYTFGSGTRLTVV.

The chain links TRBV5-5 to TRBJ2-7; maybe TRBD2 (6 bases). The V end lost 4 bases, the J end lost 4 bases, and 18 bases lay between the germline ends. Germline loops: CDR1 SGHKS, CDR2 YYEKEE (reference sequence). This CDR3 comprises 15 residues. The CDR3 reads CASSLSGVFGYEQYF. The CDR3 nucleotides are TGTGCCAGCAGCCTTTCGGGAGTCTTCGGGTACGAGCAGTACTTC. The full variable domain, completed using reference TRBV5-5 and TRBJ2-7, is DAGVTQSPTHLIKTRGQQVTLRCSPISGHKSVSWYQQVLGQGPQFIFQYYEKEERGRGNFPDRFSARQFPNYSSELNVNALLLGDSALYLCASSLSGVFGYEQYFGPGTRLTVT.

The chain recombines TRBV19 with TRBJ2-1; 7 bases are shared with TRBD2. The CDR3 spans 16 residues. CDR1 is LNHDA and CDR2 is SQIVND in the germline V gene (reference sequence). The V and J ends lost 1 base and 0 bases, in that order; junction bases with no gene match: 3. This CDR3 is CASSIAPSGSYNEQFF. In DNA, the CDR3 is TGTGCCAGTAGTATAGCCCCTAGCGGCTCCTACAATGAGCAGTTCTTC.

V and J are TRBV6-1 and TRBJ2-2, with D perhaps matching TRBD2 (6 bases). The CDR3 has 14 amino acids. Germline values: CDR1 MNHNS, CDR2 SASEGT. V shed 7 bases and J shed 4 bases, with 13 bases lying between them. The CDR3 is CASILVGGTGELFF. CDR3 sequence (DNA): TGTGCCAGCATTCTGGTGGGGGGCACCGGGGAGCTGTTTTTT.

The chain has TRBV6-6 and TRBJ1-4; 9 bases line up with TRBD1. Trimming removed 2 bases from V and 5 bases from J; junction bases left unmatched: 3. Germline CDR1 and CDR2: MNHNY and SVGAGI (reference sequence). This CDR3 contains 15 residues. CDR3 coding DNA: TGTGCCAGCAGTTACGAGGGGACAGGGAATGAAAAACTGTTTTTT. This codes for CASSYEGTGNEKLFF.

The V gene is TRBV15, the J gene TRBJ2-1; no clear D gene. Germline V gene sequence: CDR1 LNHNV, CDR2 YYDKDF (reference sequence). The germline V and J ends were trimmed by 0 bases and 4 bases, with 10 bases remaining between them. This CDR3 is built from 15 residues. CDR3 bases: TGTGCCACCAGCAGAGATAGCACGGATTACAATGAGCAGTTCTTC. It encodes CATSRDSTDYNEQFF.

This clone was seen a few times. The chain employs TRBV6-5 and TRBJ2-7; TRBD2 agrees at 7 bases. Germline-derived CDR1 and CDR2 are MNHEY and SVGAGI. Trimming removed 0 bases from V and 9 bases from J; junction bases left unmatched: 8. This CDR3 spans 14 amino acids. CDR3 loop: CASSYSRRESVQYF. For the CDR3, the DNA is TGTGCCAGCAGTTACTCGCGGCGGGAGTCAGTGCAGTACTTC.

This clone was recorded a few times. CDR3: CASSLVFGTGHGMNTEAFF. The CDR3 bases are TGTGCCAGCAGCTTAGTCTTCGGGACAGGGCACGGAATGAACACTGAAGCTTTCTTT. The chain is built from TRBV5-6 and TRBJ1-1; TRBD1 aligns across 9 bases. CDR3 length: 19 residues. V lost 2 bases and J lost 0; bases outside the gene matches: 14. Germline CDR1 reads SGHDT; CDR2 reads YYEEEE. The whole variable domain, filled in from reference TRBV5-6 and TRBJ1-1, reads DAGVTQSPTHLIKTRGQQVTLRCSPKSGHDTVSWYQQALGQGPQFIFQYYEEEERQRGNFPDRFSGHQFPNYSSELNVNALLLGDSALYLCASSLVFGTGHGMNTEAFFGQGTRLTVV.

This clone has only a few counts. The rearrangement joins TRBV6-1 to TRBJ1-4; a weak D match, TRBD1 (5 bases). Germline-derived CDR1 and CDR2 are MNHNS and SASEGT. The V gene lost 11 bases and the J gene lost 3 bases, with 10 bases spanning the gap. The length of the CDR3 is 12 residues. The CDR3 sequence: CAGRGPNEKLFF. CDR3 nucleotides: TGTGCCGGTAGGGGTCCTAATGAAAAACTGTTTTTT.

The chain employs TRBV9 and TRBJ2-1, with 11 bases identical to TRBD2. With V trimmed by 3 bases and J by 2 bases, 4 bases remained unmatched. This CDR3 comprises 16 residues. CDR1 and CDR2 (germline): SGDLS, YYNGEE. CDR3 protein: CASSGLGLAAYNEQFF. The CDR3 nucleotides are TGTGCCAGCAGCGGTCTGGGACTAGCGGCCTACAATGAGCAGTTCTTC. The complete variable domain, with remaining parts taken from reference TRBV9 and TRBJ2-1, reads DSGVTQTPKHLITATGQRVTLRCSPRSGDLSVYWYQQSLDQGLQFLIQYYNGEERAKGNILERFSAQQFPDLHSELNLSSLELGDSALYFCASSGLGLAAYNEQFFGPGTRLTVL.

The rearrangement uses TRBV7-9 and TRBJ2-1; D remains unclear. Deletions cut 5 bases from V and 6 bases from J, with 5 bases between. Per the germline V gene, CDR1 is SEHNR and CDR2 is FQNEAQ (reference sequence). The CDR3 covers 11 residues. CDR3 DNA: TGTGCCAGCAGCCTTATCAATGAGCAGTTCTTC. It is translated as CASSLINEQFF. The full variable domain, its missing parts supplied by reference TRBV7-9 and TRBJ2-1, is DTGVSQNPRHKITKRGQNVTFRCDPISEHNRLYWYRQTLGQGPEFLTYFQNEAQLEKSRLLSDRFSAERPKGSFSTLEIQRTEQGDSAMYLCASSLINEQFFGPGTRLTVL.

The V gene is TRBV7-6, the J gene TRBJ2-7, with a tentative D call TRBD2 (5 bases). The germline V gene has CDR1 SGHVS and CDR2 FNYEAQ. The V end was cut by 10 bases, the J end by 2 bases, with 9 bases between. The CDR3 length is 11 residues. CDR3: CANEGAYEQYF. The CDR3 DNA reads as TGTGCCAATGAGGGTGCCTACGAGCAGTACTTC. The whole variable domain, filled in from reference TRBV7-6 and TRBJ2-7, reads GAGVSQSPRYKVTKRGQDVALRCDPISGHVSLYWYRQALGQGPEFLTYFNYEAQQDKSGLPNDRFSAERPEGSISTLTIQRTEQRDSAMYRCANEGAYEQYFGPGTRLTVT.

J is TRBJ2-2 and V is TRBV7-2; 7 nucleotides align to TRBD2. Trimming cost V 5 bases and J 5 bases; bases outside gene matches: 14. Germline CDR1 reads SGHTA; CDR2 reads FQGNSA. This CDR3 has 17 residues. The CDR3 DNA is TGTGCCAGCAGCCCCCGAGTGGGCGGGAGTGGAACCGGGGAGCTGTTTTTT. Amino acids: CASSPRVGGSGTGELFF.

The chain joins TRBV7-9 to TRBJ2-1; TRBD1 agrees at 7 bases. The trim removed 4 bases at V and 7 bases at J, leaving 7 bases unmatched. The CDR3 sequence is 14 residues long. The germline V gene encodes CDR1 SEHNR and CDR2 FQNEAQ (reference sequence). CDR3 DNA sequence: TGTGCCAGCAGCTCCGACAGGGCACTAAATGAGCAGTTCTTC. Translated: CASSSDRALNEQFF.

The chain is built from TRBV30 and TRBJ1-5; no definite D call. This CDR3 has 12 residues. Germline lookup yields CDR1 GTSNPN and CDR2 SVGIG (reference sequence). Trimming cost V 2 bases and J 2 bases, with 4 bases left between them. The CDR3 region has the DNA TGTGCCTGGAGTAGCGGCAATCAGCCCCAGCATTTT. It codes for CAWSSGNQPQHF.

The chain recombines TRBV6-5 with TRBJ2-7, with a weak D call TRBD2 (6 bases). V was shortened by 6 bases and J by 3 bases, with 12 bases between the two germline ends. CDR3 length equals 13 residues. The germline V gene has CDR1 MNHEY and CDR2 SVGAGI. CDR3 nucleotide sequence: TGTGCCAGCAGGGGGACTGGGGACTACGAGCAGTACTTC. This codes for CASRGTGDYEQYF.

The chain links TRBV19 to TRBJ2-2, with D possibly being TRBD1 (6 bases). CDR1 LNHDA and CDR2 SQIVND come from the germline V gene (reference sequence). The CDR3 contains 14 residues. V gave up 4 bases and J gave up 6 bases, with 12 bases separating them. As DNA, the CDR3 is TGTGCCAGTAGTAGAGCAGGGGCTTCCGGGGAGCTGTTTTTT. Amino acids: CASSRAGASGELFF.

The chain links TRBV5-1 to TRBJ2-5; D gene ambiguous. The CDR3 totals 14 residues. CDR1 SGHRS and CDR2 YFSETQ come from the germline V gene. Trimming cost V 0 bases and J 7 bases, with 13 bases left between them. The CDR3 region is CASSLDVGAGTQYF. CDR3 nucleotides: TGCGCCAGCAGCTTGGACGTAGGAGCCGGGACCCAGTACTTC.

For the CDR3, the DNA is TGTGCCAGCAGCTTGGTAGGAGGGGCGCGCGAGCAGTACTTC. Its protein product is CASSLVGGAREQYF. V gene TRBV5-6 combines with J gene TRBJ2-7; tentatively, D is TRBD2 (6 bases). The CDR3 runs 14 residues. Trimming took off 0 bases at V and 6 bases at J, with 13 bases between the two ends. CDR1 and CDR2 (germline): SGHDT, YYEEEE.